This T cell receptor (beta chain) emerged from a study of cytomegalovirus exposure and HLA in healthy donors. PCR employed 60 Vbeta and 13 Jbeta primers. TCRdb's copy holds only in-frame clones and misses some; the assay was immunoSEQ multiplex PCR. The sample shows some 150,000 clones, roughly four fifths of them seen only once. CDR1 is SGHRS, CDR2 YFSETQ, per germline. The V and J ends lost 0 bases and 6 bases respectively, with 16 bases between them. The CDR3 length is 15 residues. The specimen sequenced was PBMCs. V usage is TRBV5-1 and J usage is TRBJ2-7; D perhaps matches TRBD1 (5 bases). The clonotype was recovered from a female donor in good health and CMV-seronegative. The CDR3 loop reads CASSLGVGQGGEQYF. The CDR3 region has the DNA TGCGCCAGCAGCTTGGGTGTCGGGCAGGGCGGCGAGCAGTACTTC.